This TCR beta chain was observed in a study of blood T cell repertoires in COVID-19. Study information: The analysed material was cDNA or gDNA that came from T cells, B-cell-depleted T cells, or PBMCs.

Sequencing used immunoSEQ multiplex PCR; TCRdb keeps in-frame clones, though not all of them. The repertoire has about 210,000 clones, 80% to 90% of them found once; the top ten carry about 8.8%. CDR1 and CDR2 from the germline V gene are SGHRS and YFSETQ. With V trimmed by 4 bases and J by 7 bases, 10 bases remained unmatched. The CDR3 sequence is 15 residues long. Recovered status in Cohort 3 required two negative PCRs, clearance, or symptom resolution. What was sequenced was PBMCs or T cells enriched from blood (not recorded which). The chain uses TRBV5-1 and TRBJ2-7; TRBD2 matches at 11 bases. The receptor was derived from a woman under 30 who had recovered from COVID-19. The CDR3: CASSELSGGAREQYF. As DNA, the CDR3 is TGCGCCAGCAGCGAACTTAGCGGGGGGGCGCGTGAGCAGTACTTC. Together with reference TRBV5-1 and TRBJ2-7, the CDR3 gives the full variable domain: KAGVTQTPRYLIKTRGQQVTLSCSPISGHRSVSWYQQTPGQGLQFLFEYFSETQRNKGNFPGRFSGRQFSNSRSEMNVSTLELGDSALYLCASSELSGGAREQYFGPGTRLTVT.